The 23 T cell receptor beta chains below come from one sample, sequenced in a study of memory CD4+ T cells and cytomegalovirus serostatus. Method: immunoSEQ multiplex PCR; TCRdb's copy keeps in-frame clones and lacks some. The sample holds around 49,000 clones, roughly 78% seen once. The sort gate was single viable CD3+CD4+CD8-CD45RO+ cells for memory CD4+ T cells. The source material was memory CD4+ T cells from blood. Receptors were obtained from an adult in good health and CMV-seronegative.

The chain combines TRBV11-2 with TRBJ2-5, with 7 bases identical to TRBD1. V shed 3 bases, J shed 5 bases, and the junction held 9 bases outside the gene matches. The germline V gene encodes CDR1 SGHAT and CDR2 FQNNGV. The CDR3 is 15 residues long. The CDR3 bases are TGTGCCAGCAGCTTTCGAGAGGGGGCAGGGGAGACCCAGTACTTC. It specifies CASSFREGAGETQYF.

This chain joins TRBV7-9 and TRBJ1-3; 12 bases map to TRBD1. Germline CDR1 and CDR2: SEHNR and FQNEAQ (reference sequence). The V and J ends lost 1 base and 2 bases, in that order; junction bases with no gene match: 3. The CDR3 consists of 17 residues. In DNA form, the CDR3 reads TGTGCCAGCAGCTTAGGGGACAGGGGGCGTCCTGGAAACACCATATATTTT. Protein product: CASSLGDRGRPGNTIYF.

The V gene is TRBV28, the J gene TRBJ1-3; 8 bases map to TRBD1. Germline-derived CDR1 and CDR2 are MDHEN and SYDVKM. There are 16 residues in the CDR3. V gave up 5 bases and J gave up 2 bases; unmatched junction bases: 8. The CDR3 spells CASSPHGQGTGNTIYF. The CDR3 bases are TGTGCCAGCAGTCCCCACGGACAGGGTACTGGAAACACCATATATTTT.

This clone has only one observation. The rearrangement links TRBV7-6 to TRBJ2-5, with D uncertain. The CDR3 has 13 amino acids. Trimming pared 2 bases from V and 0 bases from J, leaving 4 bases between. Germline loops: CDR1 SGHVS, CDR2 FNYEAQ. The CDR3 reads CASSLRHQETQYF. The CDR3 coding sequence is TGTGCCAGCAGCTTAAGGCACCAAGAGACCCAGTACTTC.

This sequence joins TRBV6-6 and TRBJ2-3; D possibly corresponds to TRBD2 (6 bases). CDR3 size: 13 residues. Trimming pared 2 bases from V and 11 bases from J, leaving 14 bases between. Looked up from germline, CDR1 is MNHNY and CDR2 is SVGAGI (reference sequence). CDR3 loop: CASSYAPGTQQYF. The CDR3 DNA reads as TGTGCCAGCAGTTACGCGCCGGGGACTCAGCAGTATTTT.

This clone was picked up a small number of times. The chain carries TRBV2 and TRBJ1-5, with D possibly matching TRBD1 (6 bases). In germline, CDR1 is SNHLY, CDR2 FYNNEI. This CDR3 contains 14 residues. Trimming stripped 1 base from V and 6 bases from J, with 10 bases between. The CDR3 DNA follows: TGTGCCAGCAGTGAAGGGACAGCGTTTCAGCCCCAGCATTTT. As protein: CASSEGTAFQPQHF.

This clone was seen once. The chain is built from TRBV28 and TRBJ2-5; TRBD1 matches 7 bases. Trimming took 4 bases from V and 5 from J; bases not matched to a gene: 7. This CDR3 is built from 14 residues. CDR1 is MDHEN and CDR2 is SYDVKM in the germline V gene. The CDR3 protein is CASSSNRGLETQYF. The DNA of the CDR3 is TGTGCCAGCAGTTCGAACAGGGGCTTGGAGACCCAGTACTTC.

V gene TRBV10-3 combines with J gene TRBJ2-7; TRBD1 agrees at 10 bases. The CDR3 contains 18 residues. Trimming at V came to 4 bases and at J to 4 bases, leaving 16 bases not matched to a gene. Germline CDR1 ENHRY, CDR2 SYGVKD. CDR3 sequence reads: CAISGVPLAGTGAYEQYF. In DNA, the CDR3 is TGTGCCATCAGTGGAGTCCCGTTGGCCGGGACAGGGGCGTACGAGCAGTACTTC.

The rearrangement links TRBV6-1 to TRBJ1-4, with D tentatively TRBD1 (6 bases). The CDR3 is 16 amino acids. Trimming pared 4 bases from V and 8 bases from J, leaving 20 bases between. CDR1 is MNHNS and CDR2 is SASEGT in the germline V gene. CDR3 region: CASSARSGGLREKLFF. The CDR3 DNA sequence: TGTGCCAGCAGTGCCCGTTCCGGGGGCTTAAGGGAAAAACTGTTTTTT.

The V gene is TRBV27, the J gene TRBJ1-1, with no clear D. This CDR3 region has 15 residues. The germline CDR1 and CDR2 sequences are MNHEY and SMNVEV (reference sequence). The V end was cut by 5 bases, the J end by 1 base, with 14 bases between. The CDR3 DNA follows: TGTGCCAGCAGTCCCCAGGCCCGATCGAACACTGAAGCTTTCTTT. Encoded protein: CASSPQARSNTEAFF.

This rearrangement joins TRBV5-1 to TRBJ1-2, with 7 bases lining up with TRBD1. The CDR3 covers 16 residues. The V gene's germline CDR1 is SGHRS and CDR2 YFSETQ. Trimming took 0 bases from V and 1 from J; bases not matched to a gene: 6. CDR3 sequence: CASSLEGQPFNYGYTF. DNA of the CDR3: TGCGCCAGCAGCTTGGAGGGACAGCCGTTTAACTATGGCTACACCTTC.

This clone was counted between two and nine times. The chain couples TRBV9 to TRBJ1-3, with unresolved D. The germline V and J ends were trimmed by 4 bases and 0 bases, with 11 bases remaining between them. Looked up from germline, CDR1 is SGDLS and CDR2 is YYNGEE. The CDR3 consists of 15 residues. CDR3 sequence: CASSPGDYSGNTIYF. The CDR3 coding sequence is TGTGCCAGCAGCCCTGGGGATTACTCTGGAAACACCATATATTTT.

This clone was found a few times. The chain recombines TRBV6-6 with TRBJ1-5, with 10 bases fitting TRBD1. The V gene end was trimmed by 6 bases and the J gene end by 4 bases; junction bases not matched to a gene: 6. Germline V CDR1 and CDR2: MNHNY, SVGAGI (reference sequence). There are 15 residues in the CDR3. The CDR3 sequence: CASRGGGQGNQPQHF. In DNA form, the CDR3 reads TGTGCCAGCAGAGGGGGGGGACAGGGGAATCAGCCCCAGCATTTT.

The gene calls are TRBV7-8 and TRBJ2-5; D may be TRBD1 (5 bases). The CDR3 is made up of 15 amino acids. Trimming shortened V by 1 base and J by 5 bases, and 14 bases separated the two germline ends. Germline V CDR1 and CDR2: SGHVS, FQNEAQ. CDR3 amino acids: CASSLGQGARETQYF. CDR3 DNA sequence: TGTGCCAGCAGCTTAGGGCAAGGGGCACGGGAGACCCAGTACTTC.

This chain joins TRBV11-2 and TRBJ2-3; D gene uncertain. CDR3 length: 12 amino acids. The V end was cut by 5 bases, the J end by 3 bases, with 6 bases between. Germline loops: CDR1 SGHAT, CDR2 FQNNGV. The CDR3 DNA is TGTGCCAGCAGCCCCGGGACAGATACGCAGTATTTT. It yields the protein CASSPGTDTQYF.

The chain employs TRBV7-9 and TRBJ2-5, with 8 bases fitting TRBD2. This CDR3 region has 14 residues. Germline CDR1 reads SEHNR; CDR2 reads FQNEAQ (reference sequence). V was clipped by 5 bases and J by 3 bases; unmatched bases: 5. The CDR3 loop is CASSRTSGEETQYF. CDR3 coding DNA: TGTGCCAGCAGCCGCACTAGCGGAGAAGAGACCCAGTACTTC.

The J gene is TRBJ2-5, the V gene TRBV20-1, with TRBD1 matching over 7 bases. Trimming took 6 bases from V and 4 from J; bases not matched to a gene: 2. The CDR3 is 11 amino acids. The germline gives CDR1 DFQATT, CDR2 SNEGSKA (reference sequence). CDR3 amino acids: CSARTGETQYF. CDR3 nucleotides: TGCAGTGCACGGACAGGAGAGACCCAGTACTTC.

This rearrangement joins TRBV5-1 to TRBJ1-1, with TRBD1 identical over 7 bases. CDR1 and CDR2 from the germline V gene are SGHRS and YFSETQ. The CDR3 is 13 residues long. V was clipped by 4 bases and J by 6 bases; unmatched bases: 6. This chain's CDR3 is CASSLRQGPEAFF. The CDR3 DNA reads TGCGCCAGCAGCCTCCGACAGGGTCCTGAAGCTTTCTTT.

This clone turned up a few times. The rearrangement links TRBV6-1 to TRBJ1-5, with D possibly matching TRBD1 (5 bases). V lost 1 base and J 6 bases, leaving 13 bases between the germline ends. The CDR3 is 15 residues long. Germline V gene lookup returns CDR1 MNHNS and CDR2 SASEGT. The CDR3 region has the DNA TGTGCCAGCAGTGAAGGGCGGGGGACGGGTCAGCCCCAGCATTTT. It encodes CASSEGRGTGQPQHF.

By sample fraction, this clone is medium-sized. CDR3 amino acids: CASRAYLNTEAFF. CDR3 DNA sequence: TGTGCCAGCAGGGCATATTTGAACACTGAAGCTTTCTTT. The rearrangement joins TRBV25-1 to TRBJ1-1; D is unclear. Germline lookup yields CDR1 MGHDK and CDR2 SYGVNS. The V gene lost 6 bases and the J gene lost 0 bases, with 8 bases spanning the gap. The CDR3 sequence is 13 residues long. Full variable domain (missing parts from reference TRBV25-1 and TRBJ1-1): EADIYQTPRYLVIGTGKKITLECSQTMGHDKMYWYQQDPGMELHLIHYSYGVNSTEKGDLSSESTVSRIRTEHFPLTLESARPSHTSQYLCASRAYLNTEAFFGQGTRLTVV.

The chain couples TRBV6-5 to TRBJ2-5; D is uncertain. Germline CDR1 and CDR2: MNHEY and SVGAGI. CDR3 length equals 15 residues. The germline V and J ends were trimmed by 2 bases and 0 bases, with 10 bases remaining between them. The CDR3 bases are TGTGCCAGCAGTTACGGCGGCCGATACCAAGAGACCCAGTACTTC. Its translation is CASSYGGRYQETQYF.

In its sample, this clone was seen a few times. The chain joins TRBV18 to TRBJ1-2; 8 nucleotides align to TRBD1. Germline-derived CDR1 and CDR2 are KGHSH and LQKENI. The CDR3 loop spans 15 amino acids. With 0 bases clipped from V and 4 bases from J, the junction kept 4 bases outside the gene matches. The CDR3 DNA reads TGTGCCAGCTCACCACCGACAGGGGCCTCCTATGGCTACACCTTC. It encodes CASSPPTGASYGYTF.

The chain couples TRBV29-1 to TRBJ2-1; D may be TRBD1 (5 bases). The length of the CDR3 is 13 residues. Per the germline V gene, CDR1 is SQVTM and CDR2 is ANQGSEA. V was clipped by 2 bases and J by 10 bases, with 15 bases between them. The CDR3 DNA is TGCAGCGTTGAATCGGATGGGGCTCGAGAGCAGTTCTTC. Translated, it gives CSVESDGAREQFF.